This T cell receptor (beta chain) was observed in a study of patients and donors after allogeneic stem cell transplantation (TCRdb year 2020). Library method: RT-PCR. Reads for this sample came from a NextSeq 550. TCRdb ran its own pipeline on the public reads, namely fastp trimming at Q25 and MiXCR clone calling, and kept in-frame beta chains. Rows with one shared CDR3 protein collapse into an entry with the most common genes and DNA. The sample yields approximately 430,000 distinct CDR3 sequences; approximately 16% were counted once. Jointly, the top ten make up less than 8.5% of the sample. This clonotype was seen only once. Which antigen it targets is not known. Per-nucleotide qualities are absent, and no much larger clonotype sits a single base away. Just one read gives weak support. The germline V gene encodes CDR1 SNHLY and CDR2 FYNNEI. Reading from cysteine to phenylalanine, the CDR3 counts 12 amino acids. Only CDR3 DNA remains: 36 bases, in frame from the first base. V lost 9 bases and J lost 8 bases; the stretch between them is 14 bases long.

This receptor was obtained from a human donor who was either an allogeneic HSCT recipient or a stem cell or donor lymphocyte infusion donor (not recorded which). It is not recorded whose cells these are; they may come from a transplant donor. Sequenced sample: blood, either unsorted or a sorted T cell fraction (not recorded which). The chain employs TRBV2 and TRBJ2-1, with TRBD1 tentatively as D gene (5 bases match). The DNA reads TGTGCCAGTCGGTACGACAGCGATGAGCAGTTCTTC. It is translated as CASRYDSDEQFF.